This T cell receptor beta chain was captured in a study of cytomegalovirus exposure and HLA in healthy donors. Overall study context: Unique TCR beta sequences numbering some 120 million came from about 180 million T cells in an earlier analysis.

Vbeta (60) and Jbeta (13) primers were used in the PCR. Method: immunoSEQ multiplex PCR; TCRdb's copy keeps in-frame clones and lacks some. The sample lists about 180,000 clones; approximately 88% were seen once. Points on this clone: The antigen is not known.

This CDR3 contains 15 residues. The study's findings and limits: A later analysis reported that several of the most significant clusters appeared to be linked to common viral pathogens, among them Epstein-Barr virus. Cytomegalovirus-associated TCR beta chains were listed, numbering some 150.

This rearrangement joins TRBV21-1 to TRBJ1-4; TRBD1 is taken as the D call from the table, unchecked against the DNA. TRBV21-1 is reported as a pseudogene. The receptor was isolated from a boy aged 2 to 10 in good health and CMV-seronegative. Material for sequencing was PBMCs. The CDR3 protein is CASSTTGLTNEKLFF. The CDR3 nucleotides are TGTGCCAGCAGCACGACAGGTTTAACTAATGAAAAACTGTTTTTT.